This TCR beta chain was captured in a study of blood T cell repertoires in COVID-19. Study information: Whether acute or convalescent, the COVID-19 samples came from the United States, Italy and Spain.

This CDR3 is built from 14 residues. Trimming took off 2 bases at V and 5 bases at J, with 7 bases between the two ends. Germline V lookup: CDR1 MGHDK, CDR2 SYGVNS. Cohort placement rested on clinical history that participants reported themselves. Under the authors' procedure: Amplifying reference gene primers gave estimates of nucleated cell counts. Using immunoSEQ multiplex PCR, the repertoire was profiled, and TCRdb retains in-frame clones only, with some absent. For V, J and clone size, that table is used; D and trimming come from the DNA. The table has 180,000 or so clones, roughly nine tenths seen once.

The origin of this receptor is a woman between 35 and 50 years old with acute COVID-19. Sequencing input: PBMCs or T cells enriched from blood (not recorded which). The gene calls are TRBV25-1 and TRBJ1-6; D is possibly TRBD1 (5 bases). The CDR3 sequence is CASSEQGNNSPLHF. Here the CDR3 DNA reads TGTGCCAGCAGTGAACAGGGCAATAATTCACCCCTCCACTTT.